The 17 T cell receptor beta chains reported below all come from one sample, sequenced in a study of blood T cell repertoires in COVID-19. TCRdb keeps only in-frame clones here, not all; method: immunoSEQ multiplex PCR. The sample shows more than 55,000 clones, about 70% of them seen only once. Sequencing input: peripheral blood. The receptor source for this set is a woman in her 70s with acute or convalescent COVID-19.

The chain recombines TRBV27 with TRBJ1-2; D perhaps matches TRBD1 (5 bases). Germline CDR1 and CDR2: MNHEY and SMNVEV (reference sequence). Trimming removed 0 bases at V and 8 bases at J, with 7 bases between. The length of the CDR3 is 12 residues. CDR3 sequence reads: CASSLSNRGYTF. The CDR3 bases are TGTGCCAGCAGTTTATCAAACAGGGGCTACACCTTC.

The V and J genes are TRBV10-1 and TRBJ1-2; the match to TRBD1 covers 7 bases. Germline CDR1 reads WNHNN; CDR2 reads SYGVQD (reference sequence). V lost 0 bases and J lost 3; bases outside the gene matches: 10. The CDR3 extends over 17 amino acids. The CDR3 is CASSESMTGFWDYGYTF. As DNA, the CDR3 is TGCGCCAGCAGTGAGTCAATGACAGGGTTTTGGGACTATGGCTACACCTTC.

This sequence joins TRBV30 and TRBJ2-1; D is perhaps TRBD2 (7 bases). Trimming pared 3 bases from V and 3 bases from J, leaving 15 bases between. The V gene's germline CDR1 is GTSNPN and CDR2 SVGIG (reference sequence). The CDR3 runs to 15 residues. In DNA, the CDR3 is TGTGCCTGGAGATTAGGGGGGGCGTTCTACAATGAGCAGTTCTTC. This encodes CAWRLGGAFYNEQFF.

This chain links TRBV9 with TRBJ1-6, with D uncertain. This CDR3 region has 15 residues. Trimming took off 4 bases at V and 8 bases at J, with 16 bases between the two ends. Looked up from germline, CDR1 is SGDLS and CDR2 is YYNGEE. CDR3 bases: TGTGCCAGCAGCTCCTCCGGGTCCGGGGATTCACCCCTCCACTTT. Its protein is CASSSSGSGDSPLHF.

This rearrangement joins TRBV5-1 to TRBJ1-6, with D hard to call. Germline V lookup: CDR1 SGHRS, CDR2 YFSETQ. The CDR3 contains 13 residues. V lost 2 bases, J lost 7 bases, and 7 bases lay in between. CDR3 DNA sequence: TGCGCCAGCAGCTTCAGTTCCAATTCACCCCTCCACTTT. The encoded protein is CASSFSSNSPLHF.

This clone came up a few times. The CDR3 reads CASSSRDPAAGELFF. CDR3 nucleotides: TGTGCCAGCAGCTCTCGGGATCCAGCAGCCGGGGAGCTGTTTTTT. The genes are TRBV7-2 and TRBJ2-2; D possibly corresponds to TRBD2 (5 bases). This CDR3 has 15 amino acids. CDR1 SGHTA and CDR2 FQGNSA come from the germline V gene. The V and J ends lost 4 bases and 6 bases respectively, with 15 bases between them.

This clone was picked up one time. V usage is TRBV7-3 and J usage is TRBJ1-2; D not certain. V was clipped by 4 bases and J by 4 bases, with 16 bases between them. The CDR3 extends over 15 amino acids. Germline assignment: CDR1 SGHTA and CDR2 FQGTGA. The CDR3 coding sequence is TGTGCCAGCAGCTCCCACGAGAGTCGCGTCTATGGCTACACCTTC. This sequence encodes CASSSHESRVYGYTF.

The J gene is TRBJ2-7, the V gene TRBV4-1, with 8 bases that match TRBD2. Germline CDR1 is MGHRA and CDR2 is YSYEKL. This CDR3 has 14 residues. The trim removed 4 bases at V and 2 bases at J, leaving 4 bases unmatched. This CDR3 reads CASSPGGGPYEQYF. The CDR3 DNA reads as TGCGCCAGCAGCCCCGGGGGGGGACCCTACGAGCAGTACTTC.

The chain uses TRBV5-1 and TRBJ1-3; D remains ambiguous. This CDR3 has 15 amino acids. Germline V lookup: CDR1 SGHRS, CDR2 YFSETQ. The V end was cut by 4 bases, the J end by 3 bases, with 14 bases between. CDR3 sequence (DNA): TGCGCCAGCAGCCCAGGTGCGGGAAATGGAAACACCATATATTTT. Protein: CASSPGAGNGNTIYF.

V and J are TRBV10-3 and TRBJ2-7, with 7 bases matching TRBD2. Germline V CDR1 and CDR2: ENHRY, SYGVKD. Unmatched junction bases numbered 5, after V lost 7 bases and J lost 2 bases. The CDR3 totals 13 residues. CDR3 amino acids: CAINRGGPYEQYF. DNA for the CDR3: TGTGCCATCAACCGCGGGGGACCCTACGAGCAGTACTTC.

The gene calls are TRBV6-5 and TRBJ2-7, with D possibly matching TRBD2 (5 bases). The CDR3 is 13 residues long. V was pared by 0 bases and J by 7 bases, with 10 bases between. Germline lookup yields CDR1 MNHEY and CDR2 SVGAGI. The CDR3 protein is CASSYSVRREQYF. The DNA for the CDR3 is TGTGCCAGCAGTTACTCTGTGCGGAGGGAGCAGTACTTC.

The rearrangement links TRBV2 to TRBJ1-6; weak D call: TRBD1 (6 bases). There are 14 residues in the CDR3. V shed 6 bases and J shed 10 bases, with 16 bases lying between them. Looked up from germline, CDR1 is SNHLY and CDR2 is FYNNEI. CDR3 DNA sequence: TGTGCCAGCAGATCGGGGGGGGGCGGCTCACCCCTCCACTTT. Its translation: CASRSGGGGSPLHF.

The rearrangement uses TRBV9 and TRBJ2-7; perhaps TRBD2 as D (5 bases). This CDR3 has 14 residues. Trimming shortened V by 4 bases and J by 3 bases, and 14 bases separated the two germline ends. Germline lookup yields CDR1 SGDLS and CDR2 YYNGEE. The CDR3 here is CASSPSDWGYEQYF. DNA of the CDR3: TGTGCCAGCAGCCCCTCGGACTGGGGCTACGAGCAGTACTTC.

V usage is TRBV7-2 and J usage is TRBJ2-7; 8 bases map to TRBD1. V lost 1 base to trimming and J lost 3 bases; unmatched junction nucleotides: 5. Germline V gene data show CDR1 as SGHTA and CDR2 as FQGNSA. This CDR3 has 15 residues. The CDR3 DNA follows: TGTGCCAGCAGCTTAGTGTCCACAGGGGGCTACGAGCAGTACGTC. Amino acid sequence: CASSLVSTGGYEQYV.

The V and J genes are TRBV24-1 and TRBJ2-1, with 8 bases aligning to TRBD2. Per the germline V gene, CDR1 is KGHDR and CDR2 is SFDVKD. The trim removed 5 bases at V and 8 bases at J, leaving 7 bases unmatched. This CDR3 is 14 amino acids long. The CDR3 DNA sequence: TGTGCCACCAGTGCAGCGACTAGCGCCCATGAGCAGTTCTTC. Protein product: CATSAATSAHEQFF.

This chain joins TRBV29-1 and TRBJ1-1, with D unclear. In germline, CDR1 is SQVTM, CDR2 ANQGSEA. V was shortened by 4 bases and J by 1 base, with 10 bases between the two germline ends. This CDR3 is 13 amino acids long. CDR3 protein: CSVGANQNTEAFF. As DNA, the CDR3 is TGCAGCGTTGGAGCCAATCAGAACACTGAAGCTTTCTTT.

The genes are TRBV9 and TRBJ1-2; D might be TRBD1 (6 bases). Trimming removed 4 bases from V and 1 base from J, with 20 bases in between. The CDR3 has 17 amino acids. Germline-derived CDR1 and CDR2 are SGDLS and YYNGEE. CDR3 DNA: TGTGCCAGCAGCTCTCGGGGGGGCGTAACCCTTAACTATGGCTACACCTTC. It codes for CASSSRGGVTLNYGYTF.